The table lists the clone carrying this T cell receptor (beta chain) with many counts. Time point indicated: newly diagnosed GD, antithyroid drugs for less than 3 months. TCR sequences were obtained from RNA taken from PBMCs. The data belong to a study of regulatory T cells in long-lasting Graves disease. Construction of the TCR beta libraries employed iRepertoire HTBI primers in conjunction with Arm-PCR of CDR3 regions. MiXCR, applied by TCRdb to the multiplex PCR reads, yields one record per CDR3 protein. The sample includes about 530,000 distinct CDR3 sequences, about 15% of them seen just once. This CDR3 has 12 residues. Germline V gene lookup returns CDR1 SEHNR and CDR2 FQNEAQ (reference sequence). V shed 2 bases and J 7 bases; nucleotides not matched to a gene: 1. The sample also formed part of further work on T cells in Graves' hyperthyroidism and ophthalmopathy. Per that study: It was uncontrolled infection, other autoimmune disease, pregnancy or lactation that excluded patients.

The chain recombines TRBV7-9 with TRBJ1-1; TRBD1 matches at 7 bases. This clonotype was obtained from a woman aged 35-60 years with Graves disease. The material sequenced was peripheral blood mononuclear cells (PBMCs), taken at new diagnosis, from a patient treated with antithyroid drugs. The CDR3 region is CASSLRDSEAFF. As DNA, the CDR3 is TGTGCCAGCAGCTTAAGGGACAGTGAAGCTTTCTTT. The variable domain in full, completed from reference TRBV7-9 and TRBJ1-1, reads DTGVSQNPRHKITKRGQNVTFRCDPISEHNRLYWYRQTLGQGPEFLTYFQNEAQLEKSRLLSDRFSAERPKGSFSTLEIQRTEQGDSAMYLCASSLRDSEAFFGQGTRLTVV.